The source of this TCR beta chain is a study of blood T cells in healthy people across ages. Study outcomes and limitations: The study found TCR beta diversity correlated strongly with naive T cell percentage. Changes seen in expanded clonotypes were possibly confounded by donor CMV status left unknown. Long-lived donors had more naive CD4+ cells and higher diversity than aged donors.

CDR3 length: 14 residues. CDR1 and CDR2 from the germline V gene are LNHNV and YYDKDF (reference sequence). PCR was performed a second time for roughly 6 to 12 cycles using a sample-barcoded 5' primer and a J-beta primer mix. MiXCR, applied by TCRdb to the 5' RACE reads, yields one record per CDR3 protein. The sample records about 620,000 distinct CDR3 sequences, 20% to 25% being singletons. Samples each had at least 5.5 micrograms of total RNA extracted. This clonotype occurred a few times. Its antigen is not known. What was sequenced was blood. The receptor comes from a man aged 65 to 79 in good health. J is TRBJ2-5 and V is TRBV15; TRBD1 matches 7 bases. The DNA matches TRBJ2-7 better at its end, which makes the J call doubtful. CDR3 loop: CATSARDSGYEQYF. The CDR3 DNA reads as TGTGCCACCAGCGCCCGGGACAGTGGCTACGAGCAGTACTTC.